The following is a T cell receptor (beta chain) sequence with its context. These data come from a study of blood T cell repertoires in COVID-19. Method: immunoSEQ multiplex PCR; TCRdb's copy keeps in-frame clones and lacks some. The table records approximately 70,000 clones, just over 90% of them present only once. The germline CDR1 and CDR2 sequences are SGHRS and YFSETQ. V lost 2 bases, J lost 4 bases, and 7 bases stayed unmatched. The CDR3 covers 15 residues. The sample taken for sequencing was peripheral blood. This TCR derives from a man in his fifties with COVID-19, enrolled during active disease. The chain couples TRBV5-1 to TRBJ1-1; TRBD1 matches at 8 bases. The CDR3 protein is CASSLSGTGSTEAFF. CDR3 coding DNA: TGCGCCAGCAGCTTATCTGGGACAGGTAGCACTGAAGCTTTCTTT.